The T cell receptor beta chain described here comes from a study of CD8 T cells in Susac syndrome. RNA was extracted with the RNeasy kit, and a quantity of roughly 0.45 to 1 ug was reverse transcribed using random hexamers. Amplification of TCR beta CDR3 across 54 Vbeta and 13 Jbeta was performed with immunoSEQ multiplex PCR. Each CDR3 protein is one row after TCRdb ran MiXCR on the immunoSEQ multiplex PCR reads. Among fewer than 90,000 distinct CDR3 sequences listed, 85% to 95% were seen once. The source is a human donor with Susac syndrome. Material: CD8+ T cells from PBMCs.

For the CDR3, the DNA is TGTGCCAGCAGCTTCGAGCCGGAGGGGGACAGGGGTTGGGACATGAACACTGAAGCTTTCTTT. Residues: CASSFEPEGDRGWDMNTEAFF. The rearrangement uses TRBV7-4 and TRBJ1-1, with 10 bases matching TRBD1. Losses at the gene ends were 3 bases for V and 0 bases for J; bases not matched to a gene: 19. CDR1 SGHVT and CDR2 SQSDAQ come from the germline V gene. The CDR3 spans 21 residues.